Listed below are T cell receptor beta chains from one sample, sequenced in a study of CD8 T cells in Susac syndrome. TCRdb reanalysed the immunoSEQ multiplex PCR reads using MiXCR and keeps one entry per CDR3 protein. The sample lists hundreds of thousands of distinct CDR3 sequences, 94% occurring once. Sequenced: CD4+ T cells from PBMCs. The receptor set was obtained from a human donor with Susac syndrome. CDR3s include the opening cysteine and the closing phenylalanine or tryptophan. D genes are given only for firm matches. Part of the rows lack a size; the others show once, few, many or a class for expanded clones.

clone_size j_call v_call d_call cdr3_aa cdr3_nt
- TRBJ1-5 TRBV4-3 - CASSQGRVGNQPQHF TGCGCCAGCAGCCAAGGGAGGGTTGGCAATCAGCCCCAGCATTTT
- TRBJ1-1 TRBV10-2 - CASMNSPMNTEAFF TGCGCCAGCATGAACAGTCCTATGAACACTGAAGCTTTCTTT
- TRBJ2-3 TRBV6-1 TRBD1 CASSEALGQGVADTQYF TGTGCCAGCAGTGAAGCGCTAGGACAGGGGGTCGCAGATACGCAGTATTTT
- TRBJ2-4 TRBV6-4 - CATFRGGAKNIQYF TGTGCCACGTTCCGAGGGGGAGCCAAAAACATTCAGTACTTC
- TRBJ1-2 TRBV29-1 TRBD1 CSAEGTGDYGYTF TGCAGCGCCGAAGGGACAGGGGACTATGGCTACACCTTC
once TRBJ1-3 TRBV5-1 - CASSWGTARAGNTIYF TGCGCCAGCAGCTGGGGGACGGCGAGGGCCGGAAACACCATATATTTT
- TRBJ1-5 TRBV20-1 - CSARDQASNQPQHF TGCAGTGCTAGAGATCAGGCTAGCAATCAGCCCCAGCATTTT
- TRBJ2-5 TRBV7-2 - CASSQGFELETQYF TGTGCCAGCAGCCAGGGGTTCGAGCTAGAGACCCAGTACTTC
- TRBJ2-7 TRBV4-3 - CASSQGVLSYEQYF TGCGCCAGCAGCCAAGGGGTACTATCCTACGAGCAGTACTTC
- TRBJ1-5 TRBV5-1 TRBD1 CASSLGQGGQPQHF TGCGCCAGCAGCTTGGGACAGGGCGGTCAGCCCCAGCATTTT
- TRBJ1-1 TRBV6-5 TRBD1 CASSTTRQGTEAFF TGTGCCAGCAGTACCACGAGACAGGGCACTGAAGCTTTCTTT